Listed here are 30 T cell receptor beta chains from one sample, sequenced in a study of blood T cell repertoires in COVID-19. Using immunoSEQ multiplex PCR, the repertoire was profiled, and TCRdb retains in-frame clones only, with some absent. The sample carries approximately 210,000 clones, 80% to 85% recorded once. The specimen sequenced was peripheral blood. The receptors here all came from a woman over 75 with COVID-19, enrolled during active disease.

The chain has TRBV5-1 and TRBJ2-1; weak D call: TRBD1 (6 bases). Trimming pared 0 bases from V and 6 bases from J, leaving 16 bases between. Per germline, CDR1 SGHRS and CDR2 YFSETQ. The CDR3 sequence is 16 residues long. In nucleotides, the CDR3 is TGCGCCAGCAGCTTGGCCCCGGGACAACCGACCAATGAGCAGTTCTTC. Translating gives CASSLAPGQPTNEQFF.

The chain uses TRBV18 and TRBJ2-1; the D is unclear. The CDR3 covers 15 residues. V lost 4 bases to trimming and J lost 0 bases, with 10 bases between them. Per germline, CDR1 KGHSH and CDR2 LQKENI. The CDR3: CASSQLLSSYNEQFF. The DNA for the CDR3 is TGTGCCAGCTCACAACTTCTGAGCTCCTACAATGAGCAGTTCTTC.

The chain is built from TRBV29-1 and TRBJ1-1; D unclear. The ends were cut back, 8 bases at V and 0 bases at J, with 7 bases in the middle. The germline V gene encodes CDR1 SQVTM and CDR2 ANQGSEA. This CDR3 has 11 amino acids. The CDR3 here is CSSDLNTEAFF. For the CDR3, the DNA is TGCAGCTCAGACTTGAACACTGAAGCTTTCTTT.

The CDR3 bases are TGTGCCAGTAGTATAAGGACCGGGGTGAGCAATCAGCCCCAGCATTTT. Encoded protein: CASSIRTGVSNQPQHF. This chain uses TRBV19 with TRBJ1-5; D call uncertain. CDR1 and CDR2 (germline): LNHDA, SQIVND (reference sequence). V dropped 2 bases and J dropped 1 base, with 12 bases sitting between them. The CDR3 has 16 amino acids.

This clone was seen ten or more times. The V gene is TRBV6-5, the J gene TRBJ1-4, with TRBD1 matching 7 bases. The V gene's germline CDR1 is MNHEY and CDR2 SVGAGI. V was clipped by 4 bases and J by 7 bases; unmatched bases: 9. The CDR3 sequence is 15 residues long. The CDR3 DNA follows: TGTGCCAGCAGTTGGTCCGCCAGGGGGTCTGAAAAACTGTTTTTT. Residues: CASSWSARGSEKLFF.

The chain couples TRBV11-3 to TRBJ2-2; the match to TRBD2 covers 7 bases. The CDR3 has 16 amino acids. After removal of 0 bases from V and 0 bases from J, the junction contained 1 base not matched to a gene. Per the germline V gene, CDR1 is SGHNT and CDR2 is YENEEA. This CDR3 reads CASSLDGLANTGELFF. The CDR3 region has the DNA TGTGCCAGCAGCTTAGATGGACTAGCGAACACCGGGGAGCTGTTTTTT.

The chain joins TRBV5-4 to TRBJ2-1; 7 bases are shared with TRBD2. The CDR3 has 16 amino acids. V lost 4 bases to trimming and J lost 0 bases; unmatched junction nucleotides: 7. Germline assignment: CDR1 SGHNT and CDR2 YYREEE (reference sequence). The CDR3 DNA reads as TGTGCCAGCAGCCCCCCCGGCGGGAGCTCCTACAATGAGCAGTTCTTC. Protein product: CASSPPGGSSYNEQFF. Combining the CDR3 with reference TRBV5-4 and TRBJ2-1 gives the whole variable domain ETGVTQSPTHLIKTRGQQVTLRCSSQSGHNTVSWYQQALGQGPQFIFQYYREEENGRGNFPPRFSGLQFPNYSSELNVNALELDDSALYLCASSPPGGSSYNEQFFGPGTRLTVL.

This sequence joins TRBV27 and TRBJ2-5; 7 nucleotides align to TRBD1. The CDR3 spans 14 residues. CDR1 and CDR2 from the germline V gene are MNHEY and SMNVEV (reference sequence). Losses at the gene ends were 6 bases for V and 4 bases for J; bases not matched to a gene: 8. CDR3 loop: CASRTDRVGETQYF. In DNA form, the CDR3 reads TGTGCCAGCAGGACTGACAGGGTTGGAGAGACCCAGTACTTC.

The chain employs TRBV23-1 and TRBJ1-1; no clear D. TRBV23-1 is classed as an ORF, of uncertain function. Trimming left V 6 bases short and J 6 bases short, with 17 bases between. The CDR3 extends over 14 amino acids. The CDR3 sequence is CASSPEDSKAEAFF. The CDR3 nucleotides read TGCGCCAGCAGCCCAGAGGACTCGAAGGCTGAAGCTTTCTTT.

The chain carries TRBV10-3 and TRBJ1-4, with 7 bases lining up with TRBD1. This CDR3 contains 13 residues. The J segment lost 8 bases and the V segment lost 8 bases, leaving 8 bases of the junction unmatched. From germline, CDR1 is ENHRY and CDR2 SYGVKD. CDR3 DNA sequence: TGTGCCATCGGACAGGAGGGGTGGGAAAAACTGTTTTTT. Translating it yields CAIGQEGWEKLFF.

The chain has TRBV6-6 and TRBJ1-1; 10 bases fit TRBD1. J gave up 0 bases and V 6 bases, and 4 bases lay outside the gene matches. CDR1 MNHNY and CDR2 SVGAGI come from the germline V gene (reference sequence). The CDR3 contains 15 residues. The CDR3 reads CASSRDRGMNTEAFF. The CDR3 coding sequence is TGTGCCAGCAGCCGGGACAGGGGTATGAACACTGAAGCTTTCTTT.

On this clone: At one end the junction does not follow the germline gene, possibly because of a read error. The gene calls are TRBV7-7 and TRBJ2-2; 10 positions match TRBD1. CDR3 size: 16 residues. Germline-derived CDR1 and CDR2 are SSHAT and FNYEAQ (reference sequence). The chain's CDR3 is CASSQGQGANTGELFF. In DNA, the CDR3 is TGTGCTAGCAGTCAAGGACAGGGGGCGAACACCGGGGAGCTGTTTTTT.

This chain joins TRBV5-1 and TRBJ1-4; TRBD1 agrees at 9 bases. The CDR3 is made up of 16 amino acids. Germline CDR1 and CDR2: SGHRS and YFSETQ. Losses at the gene ends were 4 bases for V and 1 base for J; bases not matched to a gene: 5. The CDR3 region has the DNA TGCGCCAGCAGCGTGACAGGGGGGAGAACTAATGAAAAACTGTTTTTT. It yields the protein CASSVTGGRTNEKLFF.

This sequence joins TRBV30 and TRBJ1-5; no definite D call. Trimming shortened V by 2 bases and J by 0 bases, and 11 bases separated the two germline ends. The CDR3 covers 15 residues. The germline V gene has CDR1 GTSNPN and CDR2 SVGIG (reference sequence). CDR3: CAWSRGGYSNQPQHF. Written as DNA, the CDR3 is TGTGCCTGGAGTCGCGGTGGTTATAGCAATCAGCCCCAGCATTTT.

The chain employs TRBV19 and TRBJ2-1; TRBD2 agrees at 14 bases. The CDR3 is 14 amino acids. V shed 3 bases, J shed 15 bases, and the junction held 7 bases outside the gene matches. CDR1 and CDR2 (germline): LNHDA, SQIVND (reference sequence). The CDR3 DNA reads TGTGCCAGTAGTATGACTAGCGGGGGGGCGGGACCGTTCTTC. The encoded protein is CASSMTSGGAGPFF.

This clone came up a few times. V is TRBV3-1 (or the pseudogene TRBV3-2) and J is TRBJ1-3; possible D gene TRBD1, 6 bases. V was shortened by 3 bases and J by 0 bases, with 6 bases between the two germline ends. Germline CDR1 is LGHDT and CDR2 is YNNKEL (reference sequence). The CDR3 totals 14 residues. CDR3 region: CASSQTGSGNTIYF. The CDR3 region has the DNA TGTGCCAGCAGCCAGACAGGCTCTGGAAACACCATATATTTT.

The CDR3 protein is CASSSPNDLETQYF. The CDR3 coding sequence is TGTGCCAGCAGTAGCCCGAATGATCTGGAGACCCAGTACTTC. This chain uses TRBV6-2 or TRBV6-3 with TRBJ2-5; D gene ambiguous. CDR3 length: 14 amino acids. Germline V gives CDR1 MNHEY, CDR2 SVGEGT. Trimming stripped 5 bases from V and 5 bases from J, with 15 bases between.

The chain employs TRBV24-1 and TRBJ1-6; no firm D call. Looked up from germline, CDR1 is KGHDR and CDR2 is SFDVKD. This CDR3 comprises 12 residues. V gave up 4 bases and J gave up 10 bases, with 7 bases separating them. This chain's CDR3 is CATSDAGSPLHF. Written as DNA, the CDR3 is TGTGCCACCAGTGACGCAGGATCACCCCTCCACTTT.

The rearrangement links TRBV11-2 to TRBJ2-1, with D possibly matching TRBD2 (6 bases). V lost 1 base, J lost 3 bases, and 13 bases lay in between. There are 16 residues in the CDR3. Germline assignment: CDR1 SGHAT and CDR2 FQNNGV. The CDR3 here is CASSLVEGSGYNEQFF. The CDR3 DNA reads TGTGCCAGCAGCTTAGTGGAGGGCTCGGGCTACAATGAGCAGTTCTTC.

The J gene is TRBJ2-7, the V gene TRBV5-4; perhaps TRBD1 as D (6 bases). Trimming pared 4 bases from V and 1 base from J, leaving 12 bases between. The CDR3 loop spans 14 amino acids. Germline lookup yields CDR1 SGHNT and CDR2 YYREEE (reference sequence). The DNA for the CDR3 is TGTGCCAGCAGCCACACCACAGGGTCCTACGAGCAGTACTTC. Encoded protein: CASSHTTGSYEQYF.

The rearrangement uses TRBV6-5 and TRBJ1-1; 7 bases align to TRBD1. Germline V gene sequence: CDR1 MNHEY, CDR2 SVGAGI. The V segment lost 6 bases and the J segment 5 bases; nucleotides outside the gene matches: 3. The CDR3 consists of 12 residues. The CDR3 DNA reads as TGTGCCAGCAGGGGGACAGATACTGAAGCTTTCTTT. Its protein product is CASRGTDTEAFF.

This sequence joins TRBV3-1 (or the pseudogene TRBV3-2) and TRBJ1-6; D gene ambiguous. V dropped 3 bases and J dropped 5 bases, with 14 bases sitting between them. Germline values: CDR1 LGHDT, CDR2 YNNKEL (reference sequence). This CDR3 region has 16 residues. CDR3 bases: TGTGCCAGCAGCCAGGGCGGGAGTGCCCATAATTCACCCCTCCACTTT. Its protein is CASSQGGSAHNSPLHF.

The chain couples TRBV19 to TRBJ1-3, with a possible D match to TRBD1 (5 bases). Deletions cut 7 bases from V and 3 bases from J, with 13 bases between. This CDR3 region has 14 residues. Per the germline V gene, CDR1 is LNHDA and CDR2 is SQIVND (reference sequence). CDR3: CASIDRTFGNTIYF. The CDR3 DNA reads as TGTGCCAGTATTGATCGGACATTTGGAAACACCATATATTTT.

This chain joins TRBV5-6 and TRBJ1-2, with 7 positions matching TRBD1. Germline V CDR1 and CDR2: SGHDT, YYEEEE. The CDR3 contains 15 residues. Germline trimming cut 4 bases from V and 3 bases from J; bases unmatched to any gene: 9. CDR3 coding DNA: TGTGCCAGCAGCGGGGGACAGTTCCTCTACTATGGCTACACCTTC. Translation: CASSGGQFLYYGYTF.

Concerning this clone: It is likely a read error, because the conserved phenylalanine at the end of the CDR3 is missing. The limits of the CDR3 on the DNA are not certain, so only TCRdb's listed CDR3 is given. The CDR3 spells CASSQEGSRSEI. The chain links TRBV3-1 (or the pseudogene TRBV3-2) to TRBJ2-3; the table gives TRBD2 as D, unverified against the DNA. The germline V gene has CDR1 LGHDT and CDR2 YNNKEL (reference sequence). The CDR3 is 12 amino acids in total, end residues counted.

As DNA, the CDR3 is TGTGCCAGCAGCTTCTACAGAAACACTGAAGCTTTCTTT. It codes for CASSFYRNTEAFF. The V call is TRBV11-2, the J call TRBJ1-1; D gene uncertain. The CDR3 has 13 residues. V was clipped by 3 bases and J by 2 bases, with 7 bases between them. CDR1 is SGHAT and CDR2 is FQNNGV in the germline V gene. The entire variable domain, with the rest obtained from reference TRBV11-2 and TRBJ1-1, is as follows: EAGVAQSPRYKIIEKRQSVAFWCNPISGHATLYWYQQILGQGPKLLIQFQNNGVVDDSQLPKDRFSAERLKGVDSTLKIQPAKLEDSAVYLCASSFYRNTEAFFGQGTRLTVV.

Here the CDR3 reads CASSSLGGGFLHF. In DNA form, the CDR3 reads TGTGCCAGCAGCTCATTGGGGGGGGGCTTCCTCCACTTT. The chain has TRBV12-3 or TRBV12-4 and TRBJ1-6; tentative D call: TRBD1 (6 bases). The CDR3 has 13 amino acids. Trimming took off 6 bases at V and 15 bases at J, with 18 bases between the two ends.

In its sample, this clone was seen once. The rearrangement links TRBV6-5 to TRBJ2-7, with 8 bases that match TRBD1. Trimming cost V 2 bases and J 10 bases; bases outside gene matches: 7. The CDR3 has 13 residues. Germline assignment: CDR1 MNHEY and CDR2 SVGAGI. In nucleotides, the CDR3 is TGTGCCAGCAGTTACCCCGACAGGGGCAGACAGTACGTC. Translated: CASSYPDRGRQYV.

The rearrangement uses TRBV4-1 and TRBJ2-2; D is perhaps TRBD1 (6 bases). Trimming removed 3 bases at V and 4 bases at J, with 12 bases between. Germline CDR1 MGHRA, CDR2 YSYEKL. The CDR3 contains 15 residues. Here the CDR3 reads CASSHQQGRTGELFF. The CDR3 DNA sequence: TGCGCCAGCAGCCACCAACAGGGACGCACCGGGGAGCTGTTTTTT.

The rearrangement uses TRBV28 and TRBJ1-2; possibly TRBD1 for D (5 bases). This CDR3 has 13 residues. V was clipped by 6 bases and J by 4 bases, with 12 bases between them. Per germline, CDR1 MDHEN and CDR2 SYDVKM. CDR3 in amino acids: CASSRRGTYGYTF. CDR3 coding DNA: TGTGCCAGCAGCCGCCGGGGGACCTATGGCTACACCTTC.